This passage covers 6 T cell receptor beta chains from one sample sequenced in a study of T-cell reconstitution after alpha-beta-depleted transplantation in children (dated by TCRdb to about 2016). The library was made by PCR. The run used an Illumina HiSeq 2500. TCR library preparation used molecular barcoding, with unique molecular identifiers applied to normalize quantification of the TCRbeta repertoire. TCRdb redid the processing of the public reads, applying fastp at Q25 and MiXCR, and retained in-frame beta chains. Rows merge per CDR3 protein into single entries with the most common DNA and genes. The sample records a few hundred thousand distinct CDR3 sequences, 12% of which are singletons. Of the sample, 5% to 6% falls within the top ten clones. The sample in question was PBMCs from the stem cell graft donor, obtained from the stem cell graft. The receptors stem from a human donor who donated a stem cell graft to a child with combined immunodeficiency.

The CDR3 reads CASSFLRVTRYSPLHF. DNA for the CDR3: TGTGCCAGCAGCTTTTTGAGGGTGACTCGGTATTCACCCCTCCACTTT. This chain links TRBV7-8 with TRBJ1-6; D is unclear. The CDR3 runs to 16 residues. CDR1 is SGHVS, CDR2 FQNEAQ, per germline. Trimming removed 3 bases from V and 8 bases from J, with 17 bases in between. Full variable domain (rest looked up from reference TRBV7-8 and TRBJ1-6): GAGVSQSPRYKVAKRGQDVALRCDPISGHVSLFWYQQALGQGPEFLTYFQNEAQLDKSGLPSDRFFAERPEGSVSTLKIQRTQQEDSAVYLCASSFLRVTRYSPLHFGNGTRLTVT.

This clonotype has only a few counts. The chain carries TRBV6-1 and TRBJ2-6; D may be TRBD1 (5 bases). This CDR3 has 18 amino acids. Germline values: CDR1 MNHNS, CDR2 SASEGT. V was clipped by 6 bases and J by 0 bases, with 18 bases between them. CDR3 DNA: TGTGCCAGCAGAAATAGCTGGCAGGGATCCTCTGGGGCCAACGTCCTGACTTTC. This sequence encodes CASRNSWQGSSGANVLTF.

The CDR3 protein is CASSSPVGTGSYEQYF. The CDR3 nucleotides are TGCGCCAGCAGCTCGCCAGTCGGGACAGGATCCTACGAGCAGTACTTC. This chain uses TRBV5-1 with TRBJ2-7; TRBD1 matches 8 bases. CDR3 length: 16 residues. CDR1 and CDR2 (germline): SGHRS, YFSETQ. J gave up 1 base and V 3 bases, and 9 bases lay outside the gene matches.

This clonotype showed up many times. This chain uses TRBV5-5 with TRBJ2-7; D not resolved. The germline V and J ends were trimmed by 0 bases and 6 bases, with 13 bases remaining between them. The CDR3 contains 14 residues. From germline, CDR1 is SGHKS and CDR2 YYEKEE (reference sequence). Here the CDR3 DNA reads TGTGCCAGCAGCTTGGAAACCCCAATGGCCGAGCAGTACTTC. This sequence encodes CASSLETPMAEQYF.

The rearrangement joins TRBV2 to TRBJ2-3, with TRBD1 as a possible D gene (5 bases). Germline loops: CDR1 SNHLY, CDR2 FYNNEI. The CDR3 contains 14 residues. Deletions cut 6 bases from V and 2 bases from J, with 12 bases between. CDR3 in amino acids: CASRSRGHTDTQYF. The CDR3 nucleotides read TGTGCCAGCAGGTCCCGCGGACACACAGATACGCAGTATTTT.

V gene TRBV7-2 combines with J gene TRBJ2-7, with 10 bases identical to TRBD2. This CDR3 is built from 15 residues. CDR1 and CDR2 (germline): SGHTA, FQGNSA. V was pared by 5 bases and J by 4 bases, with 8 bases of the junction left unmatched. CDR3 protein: CASSPRSGGRYEQYF. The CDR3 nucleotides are TGTGCCAGCAGCCCGCGTAGCGGGGGGCGGTACGAGCAGTACTTC.